The rows below give T cell receptor beta chains drawn from one sample of a study of T-cell memory formation after mild COVID-19. TCRdb re-called the 5' RACE reads through MiXCR, storing one row per CDR3 protein. The data contain under 550,000 distinct CDR3 sequences, under 20% of them singletons. Sequencing was performed on PBMCs or a T cell subset sorted from them (not recorded which). These TCRs come from a man aged 18 to 29 who had mild COVID-19 (a few samples of this study predate the infection). Cell type and time point are not known. Each CDR3 is given with its conserved first and last residue. The D gene is left open where the match is weak. For some rows the clone size is stated as once, few or many, or as a class when expanded; others skip it.

V gene: TRBV20-1; clone size: once; J gene: TRBJ1-6; D gene: TRBD1; CDR3 protein: CSAQQGYNSPLHF; CDR3 DNA: TGCAGTGCTCAACAGGGGTATAATTCACCCCTCCACTTT
V gene: TRBV6-1; clone size: few; J gene: TRBJ2-3; D gene: .; CDR3 protein: CASKDAAYTDTQYF; CDR3 DNA: TGTGCCAGCAAGGATGCAGCTTACACAGATACGCAGTATTTT
V gene: TRBV9; clone size: few; J gene: TRBJ2-3; D gene: .; CDR3 protein: CASNSWTSTDTQYF; CDR3 DNA: TGTGCCAGCAATTCATGGACTAGCACAGATACGCAGTATTTT
V gene: TRBV29-1; clone size: .; J gene: TRBJ2-3; D gene: .; CDR3 protein: CSVDNRASTDTQYF; CDR3 DNA: TGCAGCGTTGATAACAGGGCTAGCACAGATACGCAGTATTTT
V gene: TRBV15; clone size: .; J gene: TRBJ2-1; D gene: .; CDR3 protein: CATGVRSSYEQFF; CDR3 DNA: TGTGCCACCGGAGTAAGGAGCTCCTACGAGCAGTTCTTC
V gene: TRBV2; clone size: many; J gene: TRBJ1-5; D gene: .; CDR3 protein: CASNDFGNQPQHF; CDR3 DNA: TGTGCCAGCAATGATTTTGGCAATCAGCCCCAGCATTTT
V gene: TRBV20-1; clone size: many; J gene: TRBJ2-6; D gene: .; CDR3 protein: CSAPTRSGANVLTF; CDR3 DNA: TGCAGTGCTCCTACTAGGTCTGGGGCCAACGTCCTGACTTTC
V gene: TRBV12-3/TRBV12-4; clone size: few; J gene: TRBJ2-5; D gene: .; CDR3 protein: CASSLRGSSPSRRQETQYF; CDR3 DNA: TGTGCCAGCAGTTTGAGAGGGAGCTCTCCCTCCCGCCGCCAAGAGACCCAGTACTTC
V gene: TRBV4-2; clone size: .; J gene: TRBJ2-1; D gene: TRBD2; CDR3 protein: CASSQEASGGPPNEQFF; CDR3 DNA: TGTGCCAGCAGCCAAGAGGCTAGCGGGGGGCCACCCAATGAGCAGTTCTTC
V gene: TRBV5-1; clone size: few; J gene: TRBJ2-5; D gene: .; CDR3 protein: CASSGLGVDYERGQETQYF; CDR3 DNA: TGCGCCAGCAGCGGGTTAGGGGTGGACTACGAGCGAGGCCAAGAGACCCAGTACTTC
V gene: TRBV4-3; clone size: few; J gene: TRBJ1-2; D gene: TRBD1; CDR3 protein: CASSHRGTGVPNYGYTF; CDR3 DNA: TGCGCCAGCAGCCACCGAGGGACAGGGGTTCCTAACTATGGCTACACCTTC
V gene: TRBV9; clone size: few; J gene: TRBJ1-1; D gene: TRBD1; CDR3 protein: CASSEGQGGNTEAFF; CDR3 DNA: TGTGCCAGCAGCGAGGGACAGGGGGGGAACACTGAAGCTTTCTTT
V gene: TRBV7-9; clone size: few; J gene: TRBJ2-2; D gene: TRBD2; CDR3 protein: CASTTWLSGAVNTGELFF; CDR3 DNA: TGTGCCAGCACCACCTGGCTTAGCGGGGCAGTGAACACCGGGGAGCTGTTTTTT
V gene: TRBV9; clone size: few; J gene: TRBJ2-1; D gene: .; CDR3 protein: CASSVSVGAYNEQFF; CDR3 DNA: TGTGCCAGCAGCGTTAGCGTTGGGGCCTACAATGAGCAGTTCTTC
V gene: TRBV27; clone size: few; J gene: TRBJ2-7; D gene: .; CDR3 protein: CASSFTGFDEQYF; CDR3 DNA: TGTGCCAGCAGTTTCACAGGGTTTGACGAGCAGTACTTC
V gene: TRBV7-2; clone size: many; J gene: TRBJ2-2; D gene: .; CDR3 protein: CASSLRLGGGYTGELFF; CDR3 DNA: TGTGCCAGCAGCCTACGACTAGGAGGGGGCTACACCGGGGAGCTGTTTTTT
V gene: TRBV20-1; clone size: few; J gene: TRBJ2-4; D gene: TRBD2; CDR3 protein: CSAKANSGGARNIQYF; CDR3 DNA: TGCAGTGCTAAAGCAAATAGCGGGGGGGCAAGAAACATTCAGTACTTC
V gene: TRBV29-1; clone size: .; J gene: TRBJ2-5; D gene: .; CDR3 protein: CSARMGETQYF; CDR3 DNA: TGCAGCGCTAGGATGGGGGAGACCCAGTACTTC
V gene: TRBV5-1; clone size: many; J gene: TRBJ2-1; D gene: .; CDR3 protein: CASSLRQAKNEQFF; CDR3 DNA: TGCGCCAGCAGCTTACGGCAGGCCAAGAATGAGCAGTTCTTC
V gene: TRBV7-9; clone size: .; J gene: TRBJ2-7; D gene: TRBD1; CDR3 protein: CASSPPAGTGVGEQYF; CDR3 DNA: TGTGCCAGCAGCCCCCCTGCGGGGACAGGGGTTGGCGAGCAGTACTTC
V gene: TRBV7-9; clone size: few; J gene: TRBJ2-1; D gene: TRBD1; CDR3 protein: CASSRDRGVDEQFF; CDR3 DNA: TGTGCCAGCAGCCGGGACAGGGGTGTCGATGAGCAGTTCTTC
V gene: TRBV7-2; clone size: few; J gene: TRBJ2-2; D gene: .; CDR3 protein: CASSFVGGDTGELFF; CDR3 DNA: TGTGCCAGCAGCTTTGTGGGGGGAGACACCGGGGAGCTGTTTTTT
V gene: TRBV18; clone size: .; J gene: TRBJ1-2; D gene: .; CDR3 protein: CASSPLRTEGYGYTF; CDR3 DNA: TGTGCCAGCTCACCACTTAGGACGGAAGGCTATGGCTACACCTTC
V gene: TRBV4-1; clone size: .; J gene: TRBJ2-2; D gene: .; CDR3 protein: CASSQEPATINTGELFF; CDR3 DNA: TGCGCCAGCAGCCAAGAACCGGCCACTATTAACACCGGGGAGCTGTTTTTT
V gene: TRBV10-3; clone size: .; J gene: TRBJ1-5; D gene: .; CDR3 protein: CAISLQGTNQPQHF; CDR3 DNA: TGTGCCATCAGTCTCCAGGGGACCAATCAGCCCCAGCATTTT
V gene: TRBV6-5; clone size: few; J gene: TRBJ1-4; D gene: .; CDR3 protein: CASSYSRRDEKLFF; CDR3 DNA: TGTGCCAGCAGTTACTCGAGGCGGGATGAAAAACTGTTTTTT
V gene: TRBV5-1; clone size: many; J gene: TRBJ1-4; D gene: .; CDR3 protein: CASSRGVTNEKLFF; CDR3 DNA: TGCGCCAGCAGCCGAGGGGTAACTAATGAAAAACTGTTTTTT
V gene: TRBV7-8; clone size: .; J gene: TRBJ2-2; D gene: .; CDR3 protein: CASRNGDSNTGELFF; CDR3 DNA: TGTGCCAGCAGGAACGGCGATTCGAACACCGGGGAGCTGTTTTTT
V gene: TRBV28; clone size: .; J gene: TRBJ1-2; D gene: .; CDR3 protein: CASSPGGFYGYTF; CDR3 DNA: TGTGCCAGCAGTCCCGGGGGGTTCTATGGCTACACCTTC